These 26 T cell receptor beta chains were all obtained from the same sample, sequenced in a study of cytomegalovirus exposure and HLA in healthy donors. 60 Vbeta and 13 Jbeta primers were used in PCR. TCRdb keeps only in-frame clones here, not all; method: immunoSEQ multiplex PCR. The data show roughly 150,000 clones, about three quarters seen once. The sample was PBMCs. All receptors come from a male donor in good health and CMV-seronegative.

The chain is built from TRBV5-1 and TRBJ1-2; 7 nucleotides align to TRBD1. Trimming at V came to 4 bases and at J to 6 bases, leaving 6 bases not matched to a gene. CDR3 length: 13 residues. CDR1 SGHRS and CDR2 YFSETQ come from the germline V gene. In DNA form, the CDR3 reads TGCGCCAGCAGCGGTCCGGGACAGCATGGCTACACCTTC. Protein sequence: CASSGPGQHGYTF.

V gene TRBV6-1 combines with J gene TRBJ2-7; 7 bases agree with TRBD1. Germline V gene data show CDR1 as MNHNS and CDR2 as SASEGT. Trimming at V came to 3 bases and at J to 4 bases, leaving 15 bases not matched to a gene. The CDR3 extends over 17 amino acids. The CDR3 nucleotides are TGTGCCAGCAGTGAGGTTTCCCGTTGGGACAGACTGTACGAGCAGTACTTC. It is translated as CASSEVSRWDRLYEQYF.

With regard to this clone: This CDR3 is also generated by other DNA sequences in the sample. The CDR3 sequence is CASSEPGQGGDTQYF. The CDR3, as DNA: TGTGCCAGCAGTGAACCCGGACAGGGGGGAGATACGCAGTATTTT. This sequence joins TRBV25-1 and TRBJ2-3, with 10 bases aligning to TRBD1. The V gene's germline CDR1 is MGHDK and CDR2 SYGVNS. The CDR3 covers 15 residues. V dropped 2 bases and J dropped 5; count of bases not matched to a gene: 4.

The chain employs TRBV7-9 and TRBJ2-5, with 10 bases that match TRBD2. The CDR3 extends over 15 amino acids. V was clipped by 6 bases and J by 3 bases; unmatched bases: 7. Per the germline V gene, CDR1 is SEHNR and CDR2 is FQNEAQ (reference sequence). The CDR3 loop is CASSPITSGKETQYF. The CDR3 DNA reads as TGTGCCAGCAGTCCCATTACTAGCGGGAAAGAGACCCAGTACTTC.

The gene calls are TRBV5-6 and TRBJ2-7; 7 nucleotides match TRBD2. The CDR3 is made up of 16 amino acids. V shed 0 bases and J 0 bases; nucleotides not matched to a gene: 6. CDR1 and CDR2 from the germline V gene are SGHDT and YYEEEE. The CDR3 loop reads CASSLAGGGYSYEQYF. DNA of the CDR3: TGTGCCAGCAGCTTGGCCGGGGGAGGGTACTCCTACGAGCAGTACTTC.

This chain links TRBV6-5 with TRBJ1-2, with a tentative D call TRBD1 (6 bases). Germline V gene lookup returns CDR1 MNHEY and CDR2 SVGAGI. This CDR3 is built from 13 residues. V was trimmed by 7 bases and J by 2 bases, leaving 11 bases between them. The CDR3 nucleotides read TGTGCCAGCACTCTGACAGGAAACTATGGCTACACCTTC. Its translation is CASTLTGNYGYTF.

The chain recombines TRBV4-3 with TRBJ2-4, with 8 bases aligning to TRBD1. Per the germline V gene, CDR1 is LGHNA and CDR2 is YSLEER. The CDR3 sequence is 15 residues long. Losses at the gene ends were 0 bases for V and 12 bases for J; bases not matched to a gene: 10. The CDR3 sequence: CASSQERTGMDSQYF. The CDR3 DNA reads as TGCGCCAGCAGCCAAGAAAGGACAGGGATGGACAGTCAGTACTTC.

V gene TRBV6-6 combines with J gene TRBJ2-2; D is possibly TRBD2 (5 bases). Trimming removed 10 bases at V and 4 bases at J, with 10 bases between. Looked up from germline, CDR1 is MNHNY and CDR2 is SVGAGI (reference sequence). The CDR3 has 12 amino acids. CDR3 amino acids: CANHGGTGELFF. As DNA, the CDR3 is TGTGCCAACCATGGAGGCACCGGGGAGCTGTTTTTT.

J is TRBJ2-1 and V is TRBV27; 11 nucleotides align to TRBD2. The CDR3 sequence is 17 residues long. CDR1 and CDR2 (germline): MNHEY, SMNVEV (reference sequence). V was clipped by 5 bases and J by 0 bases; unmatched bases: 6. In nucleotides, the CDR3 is TGTGCCAGCAGTCCAGGGACTAGCGGTCCCTCCTACAATGAGCAGTTCTTC. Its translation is CASSPGTSGPSYNEQFF.

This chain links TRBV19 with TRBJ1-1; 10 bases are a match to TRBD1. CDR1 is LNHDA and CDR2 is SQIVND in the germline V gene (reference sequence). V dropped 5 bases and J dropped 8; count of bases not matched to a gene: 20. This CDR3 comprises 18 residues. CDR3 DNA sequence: TGTGCCAGTAGTTTTTTTCTTCCGGGACAGGGGAGCCGGGGCGAAGCTTTCTTT. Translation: CASSFFLPGQGSRGEAFF.

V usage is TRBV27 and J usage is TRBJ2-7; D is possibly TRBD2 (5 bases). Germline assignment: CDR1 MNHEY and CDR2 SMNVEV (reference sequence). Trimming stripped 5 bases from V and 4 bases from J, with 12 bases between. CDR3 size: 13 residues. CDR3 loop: CASSPPGSYEQYF. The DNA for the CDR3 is TGTGCCAGCAGTCCCCCGGGGTCATACGAGCAGTACTTC.

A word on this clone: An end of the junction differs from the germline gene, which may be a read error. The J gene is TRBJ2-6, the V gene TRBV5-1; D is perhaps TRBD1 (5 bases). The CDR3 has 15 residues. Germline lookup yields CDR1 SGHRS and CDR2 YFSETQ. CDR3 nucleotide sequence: TGCGCCAGCAGCCTCGCCACCTCTGGGGCCAACGGCCTGACTTTC. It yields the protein CASSLATSGANGLTF.

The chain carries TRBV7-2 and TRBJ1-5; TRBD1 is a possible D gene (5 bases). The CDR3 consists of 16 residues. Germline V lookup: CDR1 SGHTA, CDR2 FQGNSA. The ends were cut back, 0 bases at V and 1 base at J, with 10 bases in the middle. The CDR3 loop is CASSLAMGGSNQPQHF. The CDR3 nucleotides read TGTGCCAGCAGCTTAGCGATGGGGGGAAGCAATCAGCCCCAGCATTTT.

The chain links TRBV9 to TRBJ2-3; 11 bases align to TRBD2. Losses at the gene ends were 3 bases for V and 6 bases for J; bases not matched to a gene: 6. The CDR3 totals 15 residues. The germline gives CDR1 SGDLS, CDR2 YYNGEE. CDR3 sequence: CASSGLTSGTDTQYF. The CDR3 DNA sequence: TGTGCCAGCAGCGGATTGACTAGCGGGACGGATACGCAGTATTTT.

CDR3 region: CASSASGQYNEQFF. For the CDR3, the DNA is TGTGCCAGCAGCGCATCGGGACAGTACAATGAGCAGTTCTTC. The chain uses TRBV5-6 and TRBJ2-1, with 7 positions matching TRBD1. Trimming at V came to 4 bases and at J to 4 bases, leaving 5 bases not matched to a gene. The CDR3 has 14 amino acids. Germline CDR1 and CDR2: SGHDT and YYEEEE.

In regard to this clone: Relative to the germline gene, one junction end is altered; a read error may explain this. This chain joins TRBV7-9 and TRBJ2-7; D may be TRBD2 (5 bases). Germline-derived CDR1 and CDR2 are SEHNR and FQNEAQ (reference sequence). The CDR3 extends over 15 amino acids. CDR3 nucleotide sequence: TGTTCCAGCAGCCTCACCCCAACTAGCTCCTACGAGCAGTACTTC. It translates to CSSSLTPTSSYEQYF.

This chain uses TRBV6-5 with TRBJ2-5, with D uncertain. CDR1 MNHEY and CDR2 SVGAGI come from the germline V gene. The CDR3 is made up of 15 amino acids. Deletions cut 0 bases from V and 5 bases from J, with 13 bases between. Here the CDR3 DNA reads TGTGCCAGCAGTTACTCGCCAGTGGTGCAGGAGACCCAGTACTTC. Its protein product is CASSYSPVVQETQYF.

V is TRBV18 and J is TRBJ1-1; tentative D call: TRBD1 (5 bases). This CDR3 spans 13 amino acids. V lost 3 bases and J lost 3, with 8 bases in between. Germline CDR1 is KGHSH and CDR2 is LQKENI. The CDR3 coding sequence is TGTGCCAGCTCACCTCTAGGGGACACTGAAGCTTTCTTT. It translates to CASSPLGDTEAFF.

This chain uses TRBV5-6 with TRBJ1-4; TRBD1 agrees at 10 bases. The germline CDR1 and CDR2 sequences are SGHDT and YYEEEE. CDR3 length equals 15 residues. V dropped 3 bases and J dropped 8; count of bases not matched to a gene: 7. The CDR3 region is CASSSTGGAAEKLFF. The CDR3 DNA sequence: TGTGCCAGCAGCTCGACAGGGGGCGCCGCCGAAAAACTGTTTTTT.

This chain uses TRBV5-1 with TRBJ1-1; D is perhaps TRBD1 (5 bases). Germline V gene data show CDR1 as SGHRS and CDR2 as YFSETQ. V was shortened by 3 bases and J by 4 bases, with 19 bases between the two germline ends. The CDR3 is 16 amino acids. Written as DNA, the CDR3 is TGCGCCAGCAGCTCTAGAGTCTCCTCCGGGGGCACTGAAGCTTTCTTT. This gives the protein CASSSRVSSGGTEAFF.

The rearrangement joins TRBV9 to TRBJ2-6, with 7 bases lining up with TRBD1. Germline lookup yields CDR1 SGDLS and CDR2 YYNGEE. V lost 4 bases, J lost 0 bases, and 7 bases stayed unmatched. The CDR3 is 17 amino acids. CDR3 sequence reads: CASSSGQLTSGANVLTF. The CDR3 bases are TGTGCCAGCAGCTCGGGACAGCTTACCTCTGGGGCCAACGTCCTGACTTTC.

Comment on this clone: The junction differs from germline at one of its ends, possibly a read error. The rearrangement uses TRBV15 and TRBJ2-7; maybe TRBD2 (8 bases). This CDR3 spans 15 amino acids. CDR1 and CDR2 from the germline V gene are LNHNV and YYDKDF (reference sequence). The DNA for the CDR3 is TGTGCCACCAGCATTGCACGGGAGGGGGCCTACGGGCAGTACTTC. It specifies CATSIAREGAYGQYF.

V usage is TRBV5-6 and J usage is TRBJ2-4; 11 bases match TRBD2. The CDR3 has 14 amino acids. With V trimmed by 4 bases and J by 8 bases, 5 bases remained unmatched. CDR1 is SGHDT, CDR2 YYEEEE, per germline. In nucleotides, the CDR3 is TGTGCCAGCAGCACTAGCGGGAGTCGGTACATTCAGTACTTC. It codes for CASSTSGSRYIQYF.

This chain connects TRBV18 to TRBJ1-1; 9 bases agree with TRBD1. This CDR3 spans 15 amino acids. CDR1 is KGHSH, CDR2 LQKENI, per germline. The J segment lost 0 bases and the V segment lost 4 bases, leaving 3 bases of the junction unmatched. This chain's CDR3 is CASSLGQGVNTEAFF. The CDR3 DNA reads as TGTGCCAGCTCACTGGGACAGGGCGTGAACACTGAAGCTTTCTTT.

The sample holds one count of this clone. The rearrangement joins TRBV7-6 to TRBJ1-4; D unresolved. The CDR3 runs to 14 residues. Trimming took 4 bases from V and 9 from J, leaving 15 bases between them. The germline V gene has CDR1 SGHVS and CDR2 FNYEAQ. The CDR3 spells CASSWQAGSQKLFF. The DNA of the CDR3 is TGTGCCAGCAGCTGGCAGGCTGGGTCGCAAAAACTGTTTTTT.

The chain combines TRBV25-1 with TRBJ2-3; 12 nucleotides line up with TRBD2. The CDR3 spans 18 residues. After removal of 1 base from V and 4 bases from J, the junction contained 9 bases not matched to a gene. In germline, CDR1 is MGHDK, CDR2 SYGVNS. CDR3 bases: TGTGCCAGCAGTGAATTAATTAGACTAGCGGGAGACTCAGATACGCAGTATTTT. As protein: CASSELIRLAGDSDTQYF.